Listed below are T cell receptor beta chains from one sample, sequenced in a study of blood T cell repertoires in COVID-19. The protocol was immunoSEQ multiplex PCR, while the TCRdb copy is restricted to in-frame clones and leaves out a portion. The sample gives about 90,000 clones, 55% to 75% of which show up once; under 15% is in the top ten. Sequenced: peripheral blood. Receptors originate from a woman of 80 years or more with acute or convalescent COVID-19. Both conserved end residues are part of each CDR3. Fields, in order: J gene, D gene, V gene, clone size, CDR3 protein, CDR3 DNA. D genes are given only for firm matches. Expanded clones are given a class, and other clones once, few, many or no size at all.

J: TRBJ1-5
D: .
V: TRBV2
size: .
CDR3: CASSARGMSNQPQHF
DNA: TGTGCCAGCAGTGCCCGCGGGATGAGCAATCAGCCCCAGCATTTT

J: TRBJ2-5
D: .
V: TRBV10-3
size: .
CDR3: CAISETGRRQETQYF
DNA: TGTGCCATCAGTGAGACAGGCCGACGCCAAGAGACCCAGTACTTC

J: TRBJ2-5
D: TRBD2
V: TRBV5-1
size: few
CDR3: CASSSLAAGGETQYF
DNA: TGCGCCAGCAGCTCCCTAGCGGCGGGGGGAGAGACCCAGTACTTC

J: TRBJ2-3
D: TRBD2
V: TRBV4-2
size: .
CDR3: CASSQGLAGGQDTQYF
DNA: TGTGCCAGCAGCCAAGGACTAGCGGGGGGGCAAGATACGCAGTATTTT

J: TRBJ2-5
D: .
V: TRBV25-1
size: .
CDR3: CASSTPRGGETQYF
DNA: TGTGCCAGCAGTACGCCGAGGGGAGGAGAGACCCAGTACTTC

J: TRBJ1-3
D: .
V: TRBV5-1
size: .
CDR3: CASSLAAGSNTIYF
DNA: TGCGCCAGCAGCTTGGCCGCGGGGAGCAACACCATATATTTT

J: TRBJ1-5
D: .
V: TRBV28
size: few
CDR3: CASTPGSTYQPQHF
DNA: TGTGCCAGCACCCCAGGGTCTACTTATCAGCCCCAGCATTTT

J: TRBJ2-7
D: .
V: TRBV7-9
size: .
CDR3: CASSLGATAPYEQYF
DNA: TGTGCCAGCAGCTTAGGGGCCACAGCCCCCTACGAGCAGTACTTC

J: TRBJ1-4
D: .
V: TRBV3-1/TRBV3-2
size: .
CDR3: CASSQSWEEKLFF
DNA: TGTGCCAGCAGCCAAAGTTGGGAGGAAAAACTGTTTTTT

J: TRBJ1-3
D: TRBD1
V: TRBV7-2
size: .
CDR3: CASSLANRGRNTIYF
DNA: TGTGCCAGCAGCTTAGCGAACAGGGGAAGAAACACCATATATTTT

J: TRBJ2-7
D: TRBD1
V: TRBV2
size: .
CDR3: CASTRQGFAYEQYF
DNA: TGTGCCAGCACTAGACAGGGTTTTGCCTACGAGCAGTACTTC

J: TRBJ1-1
D: .
V: TRBV19
size: .
CDR3: CASSILRDSTEAFF
DNA: TGTGCCAGTAGTATACTCAGGGATTCCACTGAAGCTTTCTTT

J: TRBJ1-4
D: .
V: TRBV4-1
size: .
CDR3: CASSQDSGAGDEKLFF
DNA: TGCGCCAGCAGCCAAGACTCCGGGGCAGGGGACGAAAAACTGTTTTTT

J: TRBJ1-5
D: TRBD1
V: TRBV7-9
size: .
CDR3: CASSLGQGAGQPQHF
DNA: TGTGCCAGCAGCTTAGGACAGGGGGCAGGTCAGCCCCAGCATTTT

J: TRBJ2-3
D: .
V: TRBV10-3
size: .
CDR3: CAISESQFRAQYF
DNA: TGTGCCATCAGTGAGTCCCAGTTCAGGGCGCAGTATTTT

J: TRBJ1-1
D: TRBD1
V: TRBV6-2/TRBV6-3
size: .
CDR3: CASSYSRGGPEAFF
DNA: TGTGCCAGCAGTTACTCGCGAGGGGGCCCTGAAGCTTTCTTT

J: TRBJ1-2
D: .
V: TRBV16
size: once
CDR3: CASSPPVREHTNYGYTF
DNA: TGTGCCAGCAGCCCCCCAGTACGGGAGCATACTAACTATGGCTACACCTTC

J: TRBJ1-4
D: .
V: TRBV5-1
size: .
CDR3: CASSQTTVPNEKLFF
DNA: TGCGCCAGCAGCCAGACGACAGTCCCAAATGAAAAACTGTTTTTT

J: TRBJ1-6
D: TRBD1
V: TRBV15
size: .
CDR3: CATSTQGTGIPSPLHF
DNA: TGTGCCACCAGCACTCAGGGGACAGGGATTCCTTCACCCCTCCACTTT

J: TRBJ2-7
D: TRBD2
V: TRBV20-1
size: .
CDR3: CSASTSGGYEQYF
DNA: TGCAGTGCTAGTACTAGCGGGGGCTACGAGCAGTACTTC

J: TRBJ2-7
D: TRBD2
V: TRBV19
size: .
CDR3: CASSPRDYAYEQYF
DNA: TGTGCCAGTAGTCCACGGGACTATGCCTACGAGCAGTACTTC

J: TRBJ1-1
D: TRBD1
V: TRBV3-1/TRBV3-2
size: .
CDR3: CATGGQGTNTEAFF
DNA: TGTGCCACTGGCGGACAGGGGACGAACACTGAAGCTTTCTTT

J: TRBJ2-1
D: TRBD2
V: TRBV20-1
size: .
CDR3: CSASVRGGFENEQFF
DNA: TGCAGTGCTAGTGTACGGGGGGGCTTTGAAAATGAGCAGTTCTTC

J: TRBJ1-1
D: .
V: TRBV5-1
size: once
CDR3: CASSFEGPDTEAFF
DNA: TGCGCCAGCAGCTTCGAGGGTCCGGACACTGAAGCTTTCTTT

J: TRBJ1-1
D: .
V: TRBV12-5
size: .
CDR3: CASAFLAGMNTEAFF
DNA: TGTGCTAGTGCCTTTCTCGCGGGGATGAACACTGAAGCTTTCTTT

J: TRBJ2-7
D: .
V: TRBV20-1
size: .
CDR3: CSASVGGATSHEQYF
DNA: TGCAGTGCTAGTGTGGGGGGGGCGACCTCCCACGAGCAGTACTTC

J: TRBJ2-7
D: TRBD2
V: TRBV7-9
size: few
CDR3: CASSLDLAVGEQYF
DNA: TGTGCCAGCAGTCTTGACCTAGCGGTGGGCGAGCAGTACTTC

J: TRBJ2-5
D: TRBD2
V: TRBV4-2
size: .
CDR3: CASSQPSGGALETQYF
DNA: TGTGCCAGCAGCCAGCCCAGCGGGGGGGCATTAGAGACCCAGTACTTC

J: TRBJ2-3
D: .
V: TRBV2
size: .
CDR3: CASSERQLGGTDTQYF
DNA: TGTGCCAGCAGTGAGAGGCAGTTAGGGGGCACAGATACGCAGTATTTT

J: TRBJ2-7
D: .
V: TRBV9
size: .
CDR3: CASSLGGEYGEQYF
DNA: TGTGCCAGCAGCCTAGGGGGGGAATACGGAGAGCAGTACTTC

J: TRBJ2-5
D: .
V: TRBV2
size: few
CDR3: CASTNRGGETQYF
DNA: TGTGCCAGCACCAACAGGGGGGGGGAGACCCAGTACTTC

J: TRBJ2-3
D: TRBD2
V: TRBV9
size: .
CDR3: CASSGRLAGGSTDTQYF
DNA: TGTGCCAGCAGCGGACGACTAGCGGGGGGGAGCACAGATACGCAGTATTTT